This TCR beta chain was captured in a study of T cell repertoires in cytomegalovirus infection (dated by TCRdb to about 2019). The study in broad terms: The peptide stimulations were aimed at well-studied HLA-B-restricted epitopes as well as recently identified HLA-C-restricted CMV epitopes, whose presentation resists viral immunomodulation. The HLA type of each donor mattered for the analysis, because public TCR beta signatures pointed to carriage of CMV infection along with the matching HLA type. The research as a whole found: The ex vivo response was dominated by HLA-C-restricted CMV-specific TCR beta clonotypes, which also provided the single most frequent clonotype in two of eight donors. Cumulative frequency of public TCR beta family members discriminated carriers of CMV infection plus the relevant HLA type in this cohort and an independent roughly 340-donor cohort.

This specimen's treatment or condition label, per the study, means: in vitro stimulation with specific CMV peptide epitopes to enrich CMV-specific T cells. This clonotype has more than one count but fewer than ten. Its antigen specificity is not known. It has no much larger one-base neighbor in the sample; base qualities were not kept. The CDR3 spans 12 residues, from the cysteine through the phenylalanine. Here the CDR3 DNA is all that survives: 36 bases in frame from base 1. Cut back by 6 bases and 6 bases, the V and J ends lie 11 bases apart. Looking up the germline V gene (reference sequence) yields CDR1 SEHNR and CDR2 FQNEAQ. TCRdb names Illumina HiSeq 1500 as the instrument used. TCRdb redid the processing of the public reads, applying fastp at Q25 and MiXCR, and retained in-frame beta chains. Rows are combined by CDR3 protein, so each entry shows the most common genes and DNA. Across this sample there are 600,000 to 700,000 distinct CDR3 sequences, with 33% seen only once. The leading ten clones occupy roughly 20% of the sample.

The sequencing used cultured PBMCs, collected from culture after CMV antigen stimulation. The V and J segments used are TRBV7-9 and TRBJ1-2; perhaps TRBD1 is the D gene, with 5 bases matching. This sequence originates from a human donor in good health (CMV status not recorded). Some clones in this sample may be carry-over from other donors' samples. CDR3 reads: CASSYLTDGYTF. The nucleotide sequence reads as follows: TGTGCCAGCAGTTATTTGACAGATGGCTACACCTTC.